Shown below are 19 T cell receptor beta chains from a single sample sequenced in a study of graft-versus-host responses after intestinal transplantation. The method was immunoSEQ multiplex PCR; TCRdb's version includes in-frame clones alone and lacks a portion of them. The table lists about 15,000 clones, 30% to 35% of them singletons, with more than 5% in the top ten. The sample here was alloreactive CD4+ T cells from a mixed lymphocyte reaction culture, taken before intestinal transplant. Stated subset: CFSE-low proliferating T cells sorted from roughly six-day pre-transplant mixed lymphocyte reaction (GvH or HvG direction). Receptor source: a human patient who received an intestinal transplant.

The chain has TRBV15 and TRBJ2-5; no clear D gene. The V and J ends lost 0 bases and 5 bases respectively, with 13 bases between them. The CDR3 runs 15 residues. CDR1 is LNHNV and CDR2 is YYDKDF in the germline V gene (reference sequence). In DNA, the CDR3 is TGTGCCACCAGCAGAGATGTAAGGGTTCGGGAGACCCAGTACTTC. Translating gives CATSRDVRVRETQYF.

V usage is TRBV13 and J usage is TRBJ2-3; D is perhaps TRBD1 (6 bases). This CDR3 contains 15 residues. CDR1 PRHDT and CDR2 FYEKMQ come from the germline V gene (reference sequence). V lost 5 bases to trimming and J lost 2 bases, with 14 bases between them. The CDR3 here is CASSTSQGLTDTQYF. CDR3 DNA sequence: TGTGCCAGCAGCACCTCACAGGGTCTCACAGATACGCAGTATTTT.

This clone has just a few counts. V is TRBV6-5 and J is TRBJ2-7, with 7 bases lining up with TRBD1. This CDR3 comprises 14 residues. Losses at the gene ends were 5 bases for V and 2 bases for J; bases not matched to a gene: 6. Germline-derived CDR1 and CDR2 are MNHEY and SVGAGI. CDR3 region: CASSAPGQTYEQYF. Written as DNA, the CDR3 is TGTGCCAGCAGTGCACCGGGACAGACCTACGAGCAGTACTTC.

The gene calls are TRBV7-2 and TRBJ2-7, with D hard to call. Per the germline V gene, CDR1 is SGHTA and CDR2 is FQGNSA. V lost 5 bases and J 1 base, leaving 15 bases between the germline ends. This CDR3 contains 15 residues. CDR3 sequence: CASSRVGSPSYEQYF. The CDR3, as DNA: TGTGCCAGCAGCAGGGTTGGTAGTCCATCCTACGAGCAGTACTTC.

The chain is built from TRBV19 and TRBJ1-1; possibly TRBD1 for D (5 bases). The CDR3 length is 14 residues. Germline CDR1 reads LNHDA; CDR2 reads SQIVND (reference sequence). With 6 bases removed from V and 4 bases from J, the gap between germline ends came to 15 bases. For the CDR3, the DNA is TGTGCCAGTAGAGTCCTCCAGGGCGGCACTGAAGCTTTCTTT. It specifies CASRVLQGGTEAFF.

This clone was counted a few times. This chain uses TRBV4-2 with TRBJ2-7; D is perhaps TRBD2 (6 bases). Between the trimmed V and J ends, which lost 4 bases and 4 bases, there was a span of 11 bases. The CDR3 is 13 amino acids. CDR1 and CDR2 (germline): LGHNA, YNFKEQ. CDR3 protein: CASSLTAGYEQYF. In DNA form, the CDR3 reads TGTGCCAGCAGCCTCACAGCGGGTTACGAGCAGTACTTC.

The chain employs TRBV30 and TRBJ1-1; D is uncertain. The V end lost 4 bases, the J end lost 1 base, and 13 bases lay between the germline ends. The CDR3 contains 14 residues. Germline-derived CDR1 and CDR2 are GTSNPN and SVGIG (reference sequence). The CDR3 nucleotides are TGTGCCTGGAAGCGGGGTCTCCCGAACACTGAAGCTTTCTTT. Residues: CAWKRGLPNTEAFF.

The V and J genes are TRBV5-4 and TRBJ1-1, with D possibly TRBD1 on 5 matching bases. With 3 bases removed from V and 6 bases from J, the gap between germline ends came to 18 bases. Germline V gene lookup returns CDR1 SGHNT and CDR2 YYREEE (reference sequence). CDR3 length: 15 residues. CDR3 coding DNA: TGTGCCAGCAGCTGGGACCCCGGCAGGGCCGCTGAAGCTTTCTTT. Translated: CASSWDPGRAAEAFF.

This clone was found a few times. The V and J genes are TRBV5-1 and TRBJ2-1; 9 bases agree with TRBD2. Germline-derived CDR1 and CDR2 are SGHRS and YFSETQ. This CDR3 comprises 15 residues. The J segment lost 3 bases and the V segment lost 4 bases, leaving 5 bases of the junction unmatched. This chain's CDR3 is CASSISGRNYNEQFF. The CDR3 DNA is TGCGCCAGCAGCATAAGCGGGAGGAACTACAATGAGCAGTTCTTC.

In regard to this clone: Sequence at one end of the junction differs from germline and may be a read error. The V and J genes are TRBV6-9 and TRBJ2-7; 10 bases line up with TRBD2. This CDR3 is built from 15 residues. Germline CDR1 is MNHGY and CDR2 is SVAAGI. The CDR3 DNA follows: TGTGCCAGCAATTATGAGCGGGAGGGCTCTAAGGTGCAGTACTTC. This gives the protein CASNYEREGSKVQYF.

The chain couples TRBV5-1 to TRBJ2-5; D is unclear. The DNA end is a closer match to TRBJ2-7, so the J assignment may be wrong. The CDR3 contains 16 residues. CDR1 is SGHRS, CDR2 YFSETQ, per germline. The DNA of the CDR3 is TGCGCCAGCAGCTTTACCAGCGATCCGGTGGGGAACGAGCAGTACTTC. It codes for CASSFTSDPVGNEQYF.

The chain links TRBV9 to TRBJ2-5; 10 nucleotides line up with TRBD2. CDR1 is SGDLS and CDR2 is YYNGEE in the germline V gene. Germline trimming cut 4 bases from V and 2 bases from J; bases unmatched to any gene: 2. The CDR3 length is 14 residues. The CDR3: CASSLGLAQETQYF. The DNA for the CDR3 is TGTGCCAGCAGCTTGGGACTAGCGCAAGAGACCCAGTACTTC.

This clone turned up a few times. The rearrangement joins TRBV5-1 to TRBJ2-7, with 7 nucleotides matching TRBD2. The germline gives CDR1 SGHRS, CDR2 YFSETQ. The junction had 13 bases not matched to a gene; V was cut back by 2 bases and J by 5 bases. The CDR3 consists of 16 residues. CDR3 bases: TGCGCCAGCAGCTTTACTAGCGATCCGGTGGGGAACGAGCAGTACTTC. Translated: CASSFTSDPVGNEQYF. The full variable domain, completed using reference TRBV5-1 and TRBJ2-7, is KAGVTQTPRYLIKTRGQQVTLSCSPISGHRSVSWYQQTPGQGLQFLFEYFSETQRNKGNFPGRFSGRQFSNSRSEMNVSTLELGDSALYLCASSFTSDPVGNEQYFGPGTRLTVT.

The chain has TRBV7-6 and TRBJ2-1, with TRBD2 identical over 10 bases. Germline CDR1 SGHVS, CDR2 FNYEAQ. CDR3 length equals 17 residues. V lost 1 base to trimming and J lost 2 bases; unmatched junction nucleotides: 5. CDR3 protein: CASSLGALAGAYNEQFF. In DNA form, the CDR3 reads TGTGCCAGCAGCTTAGGGGCTCTAGCGGGAGCCTACAATGAGCAGTTCTTC.

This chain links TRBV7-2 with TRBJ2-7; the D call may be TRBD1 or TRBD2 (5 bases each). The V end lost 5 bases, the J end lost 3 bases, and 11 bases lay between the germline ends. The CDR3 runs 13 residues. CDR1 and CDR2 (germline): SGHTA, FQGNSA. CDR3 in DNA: TGTGCCAGCAGCGCCAGGGCGGGCTACGAGCAGTACTTC. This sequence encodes CASSARAGYEQYF.

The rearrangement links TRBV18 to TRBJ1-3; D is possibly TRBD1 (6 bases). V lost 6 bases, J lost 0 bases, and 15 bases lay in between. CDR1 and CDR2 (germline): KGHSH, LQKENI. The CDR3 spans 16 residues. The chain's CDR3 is CASSPRGPDSGNTIYF. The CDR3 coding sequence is TGTGCCAGCTCTCCCAGGGGACCCGACTCTGGAAACACCATATATTTT.

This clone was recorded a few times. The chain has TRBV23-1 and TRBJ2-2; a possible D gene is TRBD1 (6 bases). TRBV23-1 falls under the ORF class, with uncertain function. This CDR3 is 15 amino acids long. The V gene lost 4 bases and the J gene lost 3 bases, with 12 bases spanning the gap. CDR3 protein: CASSPAEGDTGELFF. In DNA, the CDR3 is TGCGCCAGCAGTCCCGCCGAGGGGGACACCGGGGAGCTGTTTTTT.

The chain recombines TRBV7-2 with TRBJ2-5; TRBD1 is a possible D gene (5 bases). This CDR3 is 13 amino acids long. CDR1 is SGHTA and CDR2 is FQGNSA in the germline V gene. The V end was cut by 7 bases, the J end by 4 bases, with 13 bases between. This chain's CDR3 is CASTIGAAETQYF. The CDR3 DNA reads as TGTGCCAGCACCATAGGGGCAGCAGAGACCCAGTACTTC.

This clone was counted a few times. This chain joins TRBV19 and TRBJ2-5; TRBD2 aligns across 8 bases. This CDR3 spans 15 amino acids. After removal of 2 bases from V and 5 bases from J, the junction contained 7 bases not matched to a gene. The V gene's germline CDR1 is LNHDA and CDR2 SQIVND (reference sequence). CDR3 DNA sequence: TGTGCCAGTAGTATATGGGCTAGCGGGTCGGAGACCCAGTACTTC. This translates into CASSIWASGSETQYF. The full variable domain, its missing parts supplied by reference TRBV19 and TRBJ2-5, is DGGITQSPKYLFRKEGQNVTLSCEQNLNHDAMYWYRQDPGQGLRLIYYSQIVNDFQKGDIAEGYSVSREKKESFPLTVTSAQKNPTAFYLCASSIWASGSETQYFGPGTRLLVL.